A single sample is the source of the 17 T cell receptor beta chains below, sequenced in a study of T cells after yellow fever vaccination. TCRdb analysed the 5' RACE reads with MiXCR anew, one entry per CDR3 protein. This sample has a few hundred thousand distinct CDR3 sequences, with 8.7% found just once. Specimen: PBMCs, collected on the day of the first yellow fever vaccination. All receptors come from a man aged 18 to 30 who received the YFV17D yellow fever vaccine.

V and J are TRBV6-5 and TRBJ1-1, with TRBD1 matching 11 bases. V dropped 0 bases and J dropped 6; count of bases not matched to a gene: 12. The germline V gene has CDR1 MNHEY and CDR2 SVGAGI. The CDR3 spans 18 residues. Written as DNA, the CDR3 is TGTGCCAGCAGTTACTCGATGCAGGGGACAGGGGGGTTGCCTGAAGCTTTCTTT. As protein: CASSYSMQGTGGLPEAFF.

The chain has TRBV5-1 and TRBJ2-1; 11 nucleotides match TRBD2. From germline, CDR1 is SGHRS and CDR2 YFSETQ. V was clipped by 3 bases and J by 0 bases; unmatched bases: 11. The CDR3 is 19 amino acids. The CDR3 here is CASSYGTSGPLGSYNEQFF. The CDR3, as DNA: TGCGCCAGCAGCTATGGGACTAGCGGACCTCTTGGCTCCTACAATGAGCAGTTCTTC. The full variable domain, rest sourced from reference TRBV5-1 and TRBJ2-1, is KAGVTQTPRYLIKTRGQQVTLSCSPISGHRSVSWYQQTPGQGLQFLFEYFSETQRNKGNFPGRFSGRQFSNSRSEMNVSTLELGDSALYLCASSYGTSGPLGSYNEQFFGPGTRLTVL.

J is TRBJ1-1 and V is TRBV20-1; 9 bases align to TRBD1. The CDR3 runs 15 residues. Trimming cost V 4 bases and J 5 bases; bases outside gene matches: 11. Per the germline V gene, CDR1 is DFQATT and CDR2 is SNEGSKA (reference sequence). The CDR3 nucleotides are TGCAGTGCTATAAAAAGCGGGACAGGGTGGACTGAAGCTTTCTTT. Protein product: CSAIKSGTGWTEAFF.

This clonotype was counted only a few times. The V call is TRBV12-3 or TRBV12-4, the J call TRBJ2-1; D possibly corresponds to TRBD2 (5 bases). Between the trimmed V and J ends, which lost 2 bases and 8 bases, there was a span of 10 bases. The CDR3 runs to 13 residues. CDR3 in amino acids: CASSLKSGDEQFF. The CDR3 DNA follows: TGTGCCAGCAGTTTAAAATCCGGGGATGAGCAGTTCTTC.

V gene TRBV20-1 combines with J gene TRBJ2-7, with D hard to call. Looked up from germline, CDR1 is DFQATT and CDR2 is SNEGSKA (reference sequence). The CDR3 runs to 17 residues. V lost 4 bases and J 2 bases, leaving 24 bases between the germline ends. As DNA, the CDR3 is TGCAGTGCTACGTCATTGAATTGGTCGAGACATGCCTACGAGCAGTACTTC. Amino acids: CSATSLNWSRHAYEQYF.

The V and J genes are TRBV6-5 and TRBJ2-6, with D unresolved. Germline values: CDR1 MNHEY, CDR2 SVGAGI. This CDR3 contains 15 residues. Trimming took 3 bases from V and 2 from J, leaving 8 bases between them. The CDR3 sequence: CASSYALAGANVLTF. The DNA of the CDR3 is TGTGCCAGCAGTTATGCCCTGGCTGGGGCCAACGTCCTGACTTTC.

This clonotype came up many times. This chain uses TRBV20-1 with TRBJ2-3; no clear D. The CDR3 loop spans 14 amino acids. V was pared by 5 bases and J by 4 bases, with 16 bases between. Germline values: CDR1 DFQATT, CDR2 SNEGSKA (reference sequence). The CDR3 loop reads CSARRFGWPDTQYF. The DNA of the CDR3 is TGCAGTGCTCGACGGTTCGGGTGGCCAGATACGCAGTATTTT.

This clonotype was observed a handful of times. The chain couples TRBV7-2 to TRBJ2-3; D unresolved. Germline CDR1 and CDR2: SGHTA and FQGNSA. This CDR3 comprises 16 residues. The ends were cut back, 0 bases at V and 3 bases at J, with 13 bases in the middle. The CDR3: CASSLALVRETDTQYF. As DNA, the CDR3 is TGTGCCAGCAGCTTAGCGCTGGTGCGCGAGACAGATACGCAGTATTTT.

The table lists this clonotype with a count of one. The V and J genes are TRBV23-1 and TRBJ2-2; D unresolved. TRBV23-1 is identified as an open reading frame with a role that is uncertain. The CDR3 is 14 residues long. Trimming shortened V by 2 bases and J by 3 bases, and 7 bases separated the two germline ends. The DNA for the CDR3 is TGCGCCAGCAGTCAACAGGTTTACACCGGGGAGCTGTTTTTT. It translates to CASSQQVYTGELFF.

DNA for the CDR3: TGTGCCAGCAGCTTAGGGGCCCAGTTCACAGATACGCAGTATTTT. Protein sequence: CASSLGAQFTDTQYF. The V gene is TRBV7-7, the J gene TRBJ2-3; the D is unclear. This CDR3 spans 15 amino acids. Germline-derived CDR1 and CDR2 are SSHAT and FNYEAQ (reference sequence). The germline V and J ends were trimmed by 1 base and 2 bases, with 10 bases remaining between them.

V and J are TRBV6-2 or TRBV6-3 and TRBJ2-1; TRBD1 aligns across 9 bases. The CDR3 consists of 16 residues. Germline V lookup: CDR1 MNHEY, CDR2 SVGEGT. The ends lost 6 bases at V and 8 bases at J; junction bases unmatched: 14. DNA for the CDR3: TGTGCCAGCAGCCCGGCCGCCGGGACAGGGTCGGATGAGCAGTTCTTC. It codes for CASSPAAGTGSDEQFF.

V and J are TRBV9 and TRBJ1-2; D possibly corresponds to TRBD1 (5 bases). The CDR3 sequence is 15 residues long. CDR1 and CDR2 (germline): SGDLS, YYNGEE. Between the trimmed V and J ends, which lost 0 bases and 4 bases, there was a span of 13 bases. CDR3 DNA: TGTGCCAGCAGCGTAGGGGGAGGGAGGGGCTATGGCTACACCTTC. Translated: CASSVGGGRGYGYTF.

J is TRBJ2-5 and V is TRBV27, with a weak D call TRBD2 (5 bases). Germline CDR1 MNHEY, CDR2 SMNVEV (reference sequence). This CDR3 has 13 amino acids. With 6 bases removed from V and 1 base from J, the gap between germline ends came to 9 bases. Written as DNA, the CDR3 is TGTGCCAGCAGAGGAAGCGGCCAAGAGACCCAGTACTTC. Residues: CASRGSGQETQYF.

The chain has TRBV7-9 and TRBJ2-3; D might be TRBD1 (7 bases). Germline CDR1 and CDR2: SEHNR and FQNEAQ (reference sequence). With 5 bases removed from V and 1 base from J, the gap between germline ends came to 19 bases. The CDR3 consists of 17 residues. CDR3 in DNA: TGTGCCAGCAGCCGTCTCTCAGGGGGGATACGCACAGATACGCAGTATTTT. It yields the protein CASSRLSGGIRTDTQYF.

The sample holds many counts of this clonotype. The rearrangement uses TRBV19 and TRBJ2-3, with D possibly called TRBD1 or TRBD2 (5 bases each). CDR1 is LNHDA, CDR2 SQIVND, per germline (reference sequence). The CDR3 loop spans 12 amino acids. V was trimmed by 7 bases and J by 6 bases, leaving 11 bases between them. The CDR3 sequence: CASNGAADTQYF. The CDR3 nucleotides read TGTGCCAGTAACGGGGCGGCCGATACGCAGTATTTT.

This clonotype appeared a few times. The rearrangement uses TRBV12-3 or TRBV12-4 and TRBJ2-2; D is possibly TRBD2 (6 bases). This CDR3 spans 14 amino acids. The V and J ends lost 7 bases and 7 bases respectively, with 16 bases between them. The CDR3 sequence: CASTLTSENGELFF. The CDR3 DNA reads as TGTGCCAGCACCCTGACTAGTGAGAACGGGGAGCTGTTTTTT.

V and J are TRBV24-1 and TRBJ2-4; D is unresolved. The CDR3 contains 13 residues. CDR1 is KGHDR and CDR2 is SFDVKD in the germline V gene. V lost 3 bases, J lost 0 bases, and 2 bases lay in between. The CDR3 region is CATSDRAKNIQYF. The CDR3 DNA reads TGTGCCACCAGTGATCGAGCCAAAAACATTCAGTACTTC.